The next 21 T cell receptor beta chains were all read from a single sample in a study of identical twins. TCRdb recomputed calls from the 5' RACE reads with MiXCR, one row per CDR3 protein. The sample comprises 570,000 or so distinct CDR3 sequences, 7.5% to 10% of which are singletons, and roughly 3% rests with the top ten. Separately, the same data were catalogued under a study of yellow fever vaccine responses in identical twins.

Input material: PBMCs. These receptors were taken from a young woman in good health.

This clonotype was counted a few times. This rearrangement joins TRBV6-2 or TRBV6-3 to TRBJ2-5, with TRBD2 matching 10 bases. Germline V gene data show CDR1 as MNHEY and CDR2 as SVGEGT. Losses at the gene ends were 7 bases for V and 3 bases for J; bases not matched to a gene: 8. The CDR3 contains 15 residues. In nucleotides, the CDR3 is TGTGCCAGCACCGGAGCGGGAGGGGAAAAAGAGACCCAGTACTTC. The encoded protein is CASTGAGGEKETQYF.

This clonotype was seen only a few times. The rearrangement uses TRBV6-1 and TRBJ2-1; D is unresolved. CDR1 and CDR2 from the germline V gene are MNHNS and SASEGT. The CDR3 consists of 14 residues. Trimming removed 4 bases at V and 0 bases at J, with 7 bases between. CDR3 coding DNA: TGTGCCAGCAGTGGGGCCTTCTCCTACAATGAGCAGTTCTTC. Translation gives CASSGAFSYNEQFF.

The gene calls are TRBV12-3 or TRBV12-4 and TRBJ2-7, with 10 bases lining up with TRBD2. This CDR3 has 15 amino acids. V was clipped by 7 bases and J by 3 bases; unmatched bases: 9. The CDR3 here is CASTPQTSGFYEQYF. The CDR3 region has the DNA TGTGCCAGCACCCCCCAGACTAGCGGGTTCTACGAGCAGTACTTC.

This clonotype was counted at least ten times. The V and J genes are TRBV20-1 and TRBJ2-7, with D unresolved. The CDR3 runs 13 residues. Looked up from germline, CDR1 is DFQATT and CDR2 is SNEGSKA (reference sequence). Trimming removed 3 bases at V and 2 bases at J, with 11 bases between. The CDR3 sequence: CSASYSAAYEQYF. Written as DNA, the CDR3 is TGCAGTGCTAGCTACAGCGCCGCCTACGAGCAGTACTTC.

In this sample, this clonotype turned up many times. V and J are TRBV5-1 and TRBJ2-3; the match to TRBD1 covers 7 bases. Trimming took 4 bases from V and 3 from J; bases not matched to a gene: 11. The germline V gene has CDR1 SGHRS and CDR2 YFSETQ. CDR3 length equals 16 residues. CDR3 sequence (DNA): TGCGCCAGCAGCCTGAGACAGGGTCGGAGTACAGATACGCAGTATTTT. Translated: CASSLRQGRSTDTQYF. Filled out from reference TRBV5-1 and TRBJ2-3, the complete variable domain reads KAGVTQTPRYLIKTRGQQVTLSCSPISGHRSVSWYQQTPGQGLQFLFEYFSETQRNKGNFPGRFSGRQFSNSRSEMNVSTLELGDSALYLCASSLRQGRSTDTQYFGPGTRLTVL.

About this clonotype itself: The junction and the germline gene differ at one end; a read error may be behind it. The chain combines TRBV20-1 with TRBJ2-1, with 7 bases aligning to TRBD2. Germline CDR1 reads DFQATT; CDR2 reads SNEGSKA (reference sequence). CDR3 length equals 15 residues. This CDR3 reads CCARDYGGLYNEQFF. The CDR3, as DNA: TGCTGTGCTAGAGATTACGGGGGGTTATACAATGAGCAGTTCTTC.

The rearrangement uses TRBV28 and TRBJ1-5; maybe TRBD1 (5 bases). The germline V and J ends were trimmed by 4 bases and 7 bases, with 20 bases remaining between them. CDR1 MDHEN and CDR2 SYDVKM come from the germline V gene. The CDR3 spans 16 residues. The CDR3 bases are TGTGCCAGCAGTTCATATACGGGGCAGACGGGCCAGCCCCAGCATTTT. This sequence encodes CASSSYTGQTGQPQHF. Full variable domain (remainder filled in from reference TRBV28 and TRBJ1-5): DVKVTQSSRYLVKRTGEKVFLECVQDMDHENMFWYRQDPGLGLRLIYFSYDVKMKEKGDIPEGYSVSREKKERFSLILESASTNQTSMYLCASSSYTGQTGQPQHFGDGTRLSIL.

The genes are TRBV6-5 and TRBJ2-1; D remains unclear. This CDR3 spans 14 amino acids. The germline gives CDR1 MNHEY, CDR2 SVGAGI. With 2 bases removed from V and 12 bases from J, the gap between germline ends came to 17 bases. CDR3 in DNA: TGTGCCAGCAGTTACACCCCCTCGAGCCTGGGGCAGTTCTTC. Amino acid sequence: CASSYTPSSLGQFF.

The rearrangement joins TRBV12-3 or TRBV12-4 to TRBJ2-2, with no clear D. The ends were cut back, 7 bases at V and 2 bases at J, with 20 bases in the middle. The CDR3 has 17 amino acids. The CDR3 region is CASNPYFGASNTGELFF. In DNA, the CDR3 is TGTGCCAGCAATCCCTACTTTGGAGCCAGCAACACCGGGGAGCTGTTTTTT.

This clonotype was detected a few times. CDR3 sequence reads: CASSQVRQEKLFF. The CDR3 nucleotides read TGTGCCAGCAGCCAAGTCAGACAAGAAAAACTGTTTTTT. This chain joins TRBV14 and TRBJ1-4, with D unclear. Germline assignment: CDR1 SGHDN and CDR2 FVKESK. Trimming took 1 base from V and 8 from J, leaving 8 bases between them. The CDR3 covers 13 residues.

This clonotype has more than one count but fewer than ten. The genes are TRBV10-2 and TRBJ2-3; maybe TRBD2 (6 bases). Germline lookup yields CDR1 WSHSY and CDR2 SAAADI. The V gene lost 2 bases and the J gene lost 1 base, with 10 bases spanning the gap. The CDR3 spans 15 residues. CDR3 coding DNA: TGCGCCAGCAGTGAGCTGGCTAGCGGCACAGATACGCAGTATTTT. Translating gives CASSELASGTDTQYF.

V is TRBV7-2 and J is TRBJ2-7, with D tentatively TRBD2 (6 bases). Trimming removed 5 bases at V and 3 bases at J, with 14 bases between. The CDR3 runs to 14 residues. Germline V lookup: CDR1 SGHTA, CDR2 FQGNSA. In DNA, the CDR3 is TGTGCCAGCAGCCTAGAGGGGACTTTCTACGAGCAGTACTTC. Protein sequence: CASSLEGTFYEQYF.

Regarding this clonotype: A clone one base away is much larger, so this may be a read error. The rearrangement links TRBV9 to TRBJ2-1; TRBD2 matches 11 bases. Looked up from germline, CDR1 is SGDLS and CDR2 is YYNGEE. This CDR3 comprises 15 residues. DNA for the CDR3: TGTGCCAGCAGCGTAGAACTAGCGGGGGACAATAAGCAGTTCTTC. It specifies CASSVELAGDNKQFF.

There are many counts of this clonotype. The chain joins TRBV9 to TRBJ1-2, with D unresolved. V was trimmed by 2 bases and J by 0 bases, leaving 11 bases between them. CDR3 size: 15 residues. CDR1 SGDLS and CDR2 YYNGEE come from the germline V gene. The CDR3 bases are TGTGCCAGCAGCGTGCAGTCAATCACTAACTATGGCTACACCTTC. Protein: CASSVQSITNYGYTF.

This chain connects TRBV14 to TRBJ2-1, with 9 bases fitting TRBD2. Germline CDR1 is SGHDN and CDR2 is FVKESK. The CDR3 has 17 residues. V shed 2 bases, J shed 3 bases, and the junction held 8 bases outside the gene matches. CDR3 nucleotide sequence: TGTGCCAGCAGCCAATTACTTAGCGGGAGAGTCTACAATGAGCAGTTCTTC. Translation gives CASSQLLSGRVYNEQFF.

The chain recombines TRBV29-1 with TRBJ2-7, with D perhaps TRBD1 (5 bases). From germline, CDR1 is SQVTM and CDR2 ANQGSEA. There are 12 residues in the CDR3. CDR3 DNA sequence: TGCGGCGGAATTGAGGACAACTACGAGCAGTACTTC. It yields the protein CGGIEDNYEQYF.

This clonotype showed up just a few times. This CDR3 reads CASSSLSMGPYEQYF. In DNA form, the CDR3 reads TGTGCCAGCAGCTCCCTTTCGATGGGACCCTACGAGCAGTACTTC. The chain employs TRBV7-2 and TRBJ2-7; the D gene could be TRBD1 or TRBD2 (5 bases each). The CDR3 totals 15 residues. V lost 4 bases and J lost 2, with 15 bases in between. CDR1 SGHTA and CDR2 FQGNSA come from the germline V gene.

This clonotype appeared a few times. This chain uses TRBV6-5 with TRBJ1-3, with D maybe TRBD1 (6 bases). Germline V gene data show CDR1 as MNHEY and CDR2 as SVGAGI. V lost 0 bases and J 4 bases, leaving 10 bases between the germline ends. The CDR3 has 15 amino acids. CDR3 amino acids: CASSYSSGDGNTIYF. The CDR3 DNA reads as TGTGCCAGCAGTTACTCCTCAGGGGACGGAAACACCATATATTTT.

This clonotype was counted only a few times. The V and J genes are TRBV20-1 and TRBJ2-7; D ambiguous. The CDR3 is 12 amino acids. Looked up from germline, CDR1 is DFQATT and CDR2 is SNEGSKA (reference sequence). Trimming pared 1 base from V and 5 bases from J, leaving 9 bases between. CDR3: CSARASGHEQYF. The CDR3 coding sequence is TGCAGTGCTAGAGCATCTGGCCACGAGCAGTACTTC.

This clonotype was observed a handful of times. The rearrangement uses TRBV4-2 and TRBJ2-5; D possibly corresponds to TRBD1 (5 bases). From germline, CDR1 is LGHNA and CDR2 YNFKEQ. Deletions cut 1 base from V and 3 bases from J, with 12 bases between. The CDR3 extends over 15 amino acids. The CDR3, as DNA: TGTGCCAGCAGCCAAGGGCCCCAGGGCAAAGAGACCCAGTACTTC. This translates into CASSQGPQGKETQYF.

This clonotype was recorded at least ten times. The V call is TRBV5-1, the J call TRBJ1-1; D ambiguous. The CDR3 is 12 residues long. Germline loops: CDR1 SGHRS, CDR2 YFSETQ. The ends were cut back, 4 bases at V and 3 bases at J, with 7 bases in the middle. The CDR3 region has the DNA TGCGCCAGCAGCCCTTCGGACACTGAAGCTTTCTTT. Amino acid sequence: CASSPSDTEAFF.